The 25 T cell receptor beta chains below come from one sample, sequenced in a study of beta chain features in type 1 diabetes (dated by TCRdb to the late 2010s). The library relied on the immunoSEQ multiplex PCR assay. The High Capacity cDNA Reverse Transcription Kit was used to reverse transcribe all of the isolated RNA, meaning that expressed TCRB transcripts were what got sequenced. The table comes from immuneACCESS by way of TCRdb, which keeps in-frame sequences with V and J called. Part of the clones is missing from these tables; in studies checked, under half for an unresolved V gene and the rest for unknown reasons. The sample table holds nearly 350,000 clones, of which 7.5% to 9% were seen once. Around 0.44% of the sample belongs to the ten largest clones. The sequencing input was central memory CD4+ T cells from blood. These receptors were obtained from a young woman in good health.

This clone was recorded at least ten times. This chain connects TRBV27 to TRBJ2-7, with D maybe TRBD1 (6 bases). Germline CDR1 is MNHEY and CDR2 is SMNVEV (reference sequence). CDR3 length: 15 amino acids. V was clipped by 5 bases and J by 2 bases, with 16 bases between them. This chain's CDR3 is CASSPDPSGAYEQYF. The CDR3 DNA reads TGTGCCAGCAGTCCGGACCCGTCAGGGGCCTACGAGCAGTACTTC.

This clone was counted a few times. V is TRBV28 and J is TRBJ2-4, with a possible D match to TRBD1 (5 bases). CDR1 and CDR2 (germline): MDHEN, SYDVKM. The CDR3 is made up of 15 amino acids. The V end lost 5 bases, the J end lost 7 bases, and 18 bases lay between the germline ends. The CDR3 sequence is CASSGSGQGWNIQYF. The CDR3 DNA reads TGTGCCAGCAGTGGTTCCGGGCAGGGTTGGAACATTCAGTACTTC.

This chain connects TRBV7-2 to TRBJ2-5; D gene unclear. The CDR3 has 14 residues. Germline CDR1 reads SGHTA; CDR2 reads FQGNSA. V was shortened by 4 bases and J by 5 bases, with 14 bases between the two germline ends. The DNA for the CDR3 is TGTGCCAGCAGCTCTCCACGGGCTCGGGAGACCCAGTACTTC. Its protein product is CASSSPRARETQYF.

Here the CDR3 reads CASSHELGDTDTQYF. Here the CDR3 DNA reads TGCGCCAGCAGCCATGAGCTTGGGGACACAGATACGCAGTATTTT. J is TRBJ2-3 and V is TRBV4-3; unclear D gene. CDR3 size: 15 residues. Per the germline V gene, CDR1 is LGHNA and CDR2 is YSLEER. Trimming cost V 3 bases and J 2 bases, with 12 bases left between them.

The rearrangement links TRBV6-1 to TRBJ2-7, with 9 bases identical to TRBD2. The junction had 6 bases not matched to a gene; V was cut back by 6 bases and J by 0 bases. There are 15 residues in the CDR3. Germline V lookup: CDR1 MNHNS, CDR2 SASEGT. The CDR3 sequence is CASSRLAVSSYEQYF. Written as DNA, the CDR3 is TGTGCCAGCAGCAGACTAGCGGTTAGCTCCTACGAGCAGTACTTC.

Many counts were recorded for this clone. This rearrangement joins TRBV2 to TRBJ2-7; 10 nucleotides agree with TRBD2. Germline CDR1 SNHLY, CDR2 FYNNEI. CDR3 size: 15 residues. Unmatched junction bases numbered 10, after V lost 7 bases and J lost 4 bases. In DNA, the CDR3 is TGTGCCAGCACCCGCGGGGGAGCGGGAGGGTACGAGCAGTACTTC. Protein product: CASTRGGAGGYEQYF.

This clone was picked up many times. CDR3 nucleotides: TGTGCCAGCAGCTCACAATTTGGTGAAGCTTTCTTT. Protein: CASSSQFGEAFF. The chain joins TRBV11-2 to TRBJ1-1, with unresolved D. V lost 4 bases to trimming and J lost 7 bases, with 10 bases between them. The CDR3 has 12 residues. Germline V CDR1 and CDR2: SGHAT, FQNNGV.

This clone came up a few times. The chain employs TRBV9 and TRBJ2-2; D is possibly TRBD1 (5 bases). This CDR3 is built from 13 residues. Trimming stripped 5 bases from V and 4 bases from J, with 9 bases between. CDR1 SGDLS and CDR2 YYNGEE come from the germline V gene. The CDR3 DNA reads as TGTGCCAGCAGGGAAGACAGCACCGGGGAGCTGTTTTTT. As protein: CASREDSTGELFF.

This chain connects TRBV4-3 to TRBJ2-1; D unclear. The CDR3 runs to 14 residues. The V end was cut by 6 bases, the J end by 5 bases, with 14 bases between. Germline V gene lookup returns CDR1 LGHNA and CDR2 YSLEER. This CDR3 is CASSHGVGNNEQFF. The CDR3 coding sequence is TGCGCCAGCAGTCATGGCGTGGGAAACAATGAGCAGTTCTTC.

This clone was counted between two and nine times. CDR3 in amino acids: CATQRGTSGGTDTQYF. CDR3 DNA sequence: TGTGCCACCCAACGGGGGACTAGCGGGGGCACAGATACGCAGTATTTT. V is TRBV6-6 and J is TRBJ2-3; 13 bases are shared with TRBD2. The germline gives CDR1 MNHNY, CDR2 SVGAGI (reference sequence). J lost 1 base, V lost 10 bases, and 8 bases had no gene match. The CDR3 runs to 16 residues.

This chain uses TRBV7-2 with TRBJ1-1; D uncertain. Per the germline V gene, CDR1 is SGHTA and CDR2 is FQGNSA. This CDR3 has 14 residues. Trimming pared 4 bases from V and 4 bases from J, leaving 13 bases between. The CDR3 nucleotides read TGTGCCAGCAGCTATCATCAGGCCGGCACTGAAGCTTTCTTT. Its translation is CASSYHQAGTEAFF. Looking up the rest from reference TRBV7-2 and TRBJ1-1 gives the full variable domain: GAGVSQSPSNKVTEKGKDVELRCDPISGHTALYWYRQSLGQGLEFLIYFQGNSAPDKSGLPSDRFSAERTGGSVSTLTIQRTQQEDSAVYLCASSYHQAGTEAFFGQGTRLTVV.

The V call is TRBV7-3, the J call TRBJ2-2; no reliable D call. Trimming removed 3 bases from V and 4 bases from J, with 15 bases in between. Germline lookup yields CDR1 SGHTA and CDR2 FQGTGA. The CDR3 is 16 residues long. CDR3: CASSLYDMASTGELFF. The CDR3 DNA follows: TGTGCCAGCAGCTTGTACGACATGGCGAGCACCGGGGAGCTGTTTTTT.

This clone was found a few times. CDR3 loop: CASSPLPGQGAENTGELFF. The CDR3, as DNA: TGTGCCAGCTCACCGCTTCCGGGACAGGGGGCCGAGAACACCGGGGAGCTGTTTTTT. V is TRBV18 and J is TRBJ2-2; 12 bases agree with TRBD1. The CDR3 is made up of 19 amino acids. Germline values: CDR1 KGHSH, CDR2 LQKENI. Trimming took 3 bases from V and 1 from J; bases not matched to a gene: 9.

This clone was seen a few times. The chain couples TRBV5-1 to TRBJ2-5, with a possible D match to TRBD1 (6 bases). The V gene's germline CDR1 is SGHRS and CDR2 YFSETQ. There are 14 residues in the CDR3. V shed 4 bases and J shed 2 bases, with 12 bases lying between them. In DNA, the CDR3 is TGCGCCAGCAGCGAGGGACACCCGCAAGAGACCCAGTACTTC. It translates to CASSEGHPQETQYF. The entire variable domain, with the rest obtained from reference TRBV5-1 and TRBJ2-5, is as follows: KAGVTQTPRYLIKTRGQQVTLSCSPISGHRSVSWYQQTPGQGLQFLFEYFSETQRNKGNFPGRFSGRQFSNSRSEMNVSTLELGDSALYLCASSEGHPQETQYFGPGTRLLVL.

This chain joins TRBV5-1 and TRBJ1-1, with D perhaps TRBD1 (5 bases). The CDR3 loop spans 15 amino acids. CDR1 is SGHRS, CDR2 YFSETQ, per germline. V lost 4 bases and J 0 bases, leaving 13 bases between the germline ends. CDR3 loop: CASSGGLIMNTEAFF. The DNA of the CDR3 is TGCGCCAGCAGCGGGGGACTTATCATGAACACTGAAGCTTTCTTT.

In its sample, this clone was seen a few times. The chain couples TRBV5-4 to TRBJ1-2, with 11 bases lining up with TRBD1. Unmatched junction bases numbered 3, after V lost 4 bases and J lost 4 bases. The CDR3 sequence is 14 residues long. Per germline, CDR1 SGHNT and CDR2 YYREEE (reference sequence). The CDR3 protein is CASSQGQGAYGYTF. In DNA, the CDR3 is TGTGCCAGCAGCCAAGGACAGGGGGCCTATGGCTACACCTTC. Drawing the rest from reference TRBV5-4 and TRBJ1-2, the complete variable domain is ETGVTQSPTHLIKTRGQQVTLRCSSQSGHNTVSWYQQALGQGPQFIFQYYREEENGRGNFPPRFSGLQFPNYSSELNVNALELDDSALYLCASSQGQGAYGYTFGSGTRLTVV.

This clone was seen repeatedly, ten times or more. The identical CDR3 is also encoded by other nucleotide sequences in the sample. This chain uses TRBV18 with TRBJ1-1; D not resolved. The CDR3 is 14 residues long. Germline CDR1 and CDR2: KGHSH and LQKENI. V lost 1 base, J lost 0 bases, and 6 bases lay in between. In DNA, the CDR3 is TGTGCCAGCTCACCACAGGGATTGAACACTGAAGCTTTCTTT. Translation gives CASSPQGLNTEAFF. Based on the CDR3 plus reference TRBV18 and TRBJ1-1, the full variable domain is NAGVMQNPRHLVRRRGQEARLRCSPMKGHSHVYWYRQLPEEGLKFMVYLQKENIIDESGMPKERFSAEFPKEGPSILRIQQVVRGDSAAYFCASSPQGLNTEAFFGQGTRLTVV.

The V call is TRBV18, the J call TRBJ2-7, with 8 nucleotides matching TRBD1. CDR1 and CDR2 (germline): KGHSH, LQKENI. The CDR3 loop spans 16 amino acids. V lost 2 bases to trimming and J lost 0 bases; unmatched junction nucleotides: 6. The chain's CDR3 is CASSPATGGLSYEQYF. DNA of the CDR3: TGTGCCAGCTCACCAGCTACAGGGGGACTCTCCTACGAGCAGTACTTC.

This clone was recorded a few times. The chain employs TRBV5-4 and TRBJ1-1; D is unclear. This CDR3 contains 13 residues. Germline values: CDR1 SGHNT, CDR2 YYREEE (reference sequence). V shed 2 bases and J shed 4 bases, with 9 bases lying between them. CDR3 DNA sequence: TGTGCCAGCAGCTTTCAGGCGGGCACTGAAGCTTTCTTT. This encodes CASSFQAGTEAFF.

V is TRBV7-2 and J is TRBJ1-2; the D gene is possibly TRBD1 (5 bases). The germline V gene encodes CDR1 SGHTA and CDR2 FQGNSA. The CDR3 loop spans 14 amino acids. V lost 5 bases to trimming and J lost 1 base, with 11 bases between them. For the CDR3, the DNA is TGTGCCAGCAGCGTCGACGGACATAACTATGGCTACACCTTC. Its translation is CASSVDGHNYGYTF.

The CDR3 nucleotides read TGTGCCAGCAGCTTAGGTGGAGCTCAATCCGATACGCAGTATTTT. This codes for CASSLGGAQSDTQYF. J is TRBJ2-3 and V is TRBV7-3, with D hard to call. The CDR3 has 15 residues. V lost 2 bases to trimming and J lost 6 bases, with 15 bases between them. Germline V gene data show CDR1 as SGHTA and CDR2 as FQGTGA.

The table lists this clone with a few counts. The gene calls are TRBV7-9 and TRBJ1-4; 8 bases fit TRBD1. The V and J ends lost 5 bases and 11 bases, in that order; junction bases with no gene match: 13. The CDR3 loop spans 15 amino acids. The germline V gene has CDR1 SEHNR and CDR2 FQNEAQ (reference sequence). CDR3 sequence (DNA): TGTGCCAGCAGCCAACGACAGGGGACAACTGGGAAACTGTTTTTT. Translated, it gives CASSQRQGTTGKLFF.

This clone appeared a few times. The chain employs TRBV5-1 and TRBJ2-5; 8 nucleotides align to TRBD2. The CDR3 runs 17 residues. V was pared by 0 bases and J by 4 bases, with 11 bases of the junction left unmatched. Germline V gene lookup returns CDR1 SGHRS and CDR2 YFSETQ. CDR3 region: CASSLERESWRRETQYF. The CDR3 DNA is TGCGCCAGCAGCTTGGAGCGGGAGTCATGGAGACGAGAGACCCAGTACTTC.

This clone has more than one count but fewer than ten. The CDR3 sequence: CASSPNRGTSNQPQHF. CDR3 sequence (DNA): TGTGCCAGCAGTCCTAACAGGGGGACAAGCAATCAGCCCCAGCATTTT. The rearrangement uses TRBV27 and TRBJ1-5, with 8 bases that match TRBD1. Looked up from germline, CDR1 is MNHEY and CDR2 is SMNVEV (reference sequence). With 5 bases clipped from V and 1 base from J, the junction kept 7 bases outside the gene matches. The CDR3 covers 16 residues.

The chain joins TRBV5-4 to TRBJ2-1, with D possibly TRBD2 on 5 matching bases. From germline, CDR1 is SGHNT and CDR2 YYREEE (reference sequence). This CDR3 contains 15 residues. V lost 4 bases and J lost 1, with 12 bases in between. The CDR3: CASSPSRSSYNEQFF. The CDR3 DNA sequence: TGTGCCAGCAGCCCTAGCAGGAGTTCCTACAATGAGCAGTTCTTC. Variable domain in full (rest from reference TRBV5-4 and TRBJ2-1): ETGVTQSPTHLIKTRGQQVTLRCSSQSGHNTVSWYQQALGQGPQFIFQYYREEENGRGNFPPRFSGLQFPNYSSELNVNALELDDSALYLCASSPSRSSYNEQFFGPGTRLTVL.